These 15 T cell receptor beta chains were all obtained from the same sample, sequenced in a study of cytomegalovirus exposure and HLA in healthy donors. Primers: 60 Vbeta forward and 13 Jbeta reverse. The table came from immunoSEQ multiplex PCR; TCRdb's copy has only in-frame clones and leaves some out. The data show under 150,000 clones, with around 76% seen just once and roughly 2.8% held by the top ten. The sample comprised PBMCs. All receptors derive from a male donor in good health and CMV-seronegative.

The gene calls are TRBV7-8 and TRBJ2-5; TRBD2 aligns across 11 bases. The V gene end was trimmed by 2 bases and the J gene end by 5 bases; junction bases not matched to a gene: 4. The CDR3 is made up of 15 amino acids. CDR1 is SGHVS and CDR2 is FQNEAQ in the germline V gene. The CDR3 loop reads CASSLRLAGRETQYF. The CDR3 DNA sequence: TGTGCCAGCAGCTTACGACTAGCGGGGCGGGAGACCCAGTACTTC.

The chain recombines TRBV4-1 with TRBJ1-1, with 10 bases that match TRBD1. Germline loops: CDR1 MGHRA, CDR2 YSYEKL. The CDR3 has 15 amino acids. V was pared by 4 bases and J by 7 bases, with 9 bases of the junction left unmatched. The CDR3 reads CASSRTGGLIGEAFF. Written as DNA, the CDR3 is TGCGCCAGCAGCCGGACAGGGGGTTTAATTGGTGAAGCTTTCTTT.

The CDR3 is CASSSEGTSGGRDTQYF. The CDR3 nucleotides are TGTGCCAGCAGCTCTGAAGGGACTAGCGGGGGGAGGGATACGCAGTATTTT. The gene calls are TRBV13 and TRBJ2-3; 15 bases are shared with TRBD2. CDR1 PRHDT and CDR2 FYEKMQ come from the germline V gene (reference sequence). Trimming removed 4 bases from V and 6 bases from J; junction bases left unmatched: 8. The CDR3 sequence is 17 residues long. Variable domain in full (rest from reference TRBV13 and TRBJ2-3): AAGVIQSPRHLIKEKRETATLKCYPIPRHDTVYWYQQGPGQDPQFLISFYEKMQSDKGSIPDRFSAQQFSDYHSELNMSSLELGDSALYFCASSSEGTSGGRDTQYFGPGTRLTVL.

This clone was seen ten or more times. The V gene is TRBV6-1, the J gene TRBJ2-6; no clear D gene. The V end lost 4 bases, the J end lost 1 base, and 5 bases lay between the germline ends. The CDR3 runs 14 residues. CDR1 and CDR2 (germline): MNHNS, SASEGT. CDR3 sequence: CASSAVSGANVLTF. The CDR3 bases are TGTGCCAGCAGTGCAGTTTCTGGGGCCAACGTCCTGACTTTC.

The CDR3 nucleotides are TGCAGCGTTGAAACTTCAGGAACGGACTACGAGCAGTACTTC. This gives the protein CSVETSGTDYEQYF. The V call is TRBV29-1, the J call TRBJ2-7; D not certain. The V end was cut by 2 bases, the J end by 3 bases, with 14 bases between. CDR1 is SQVTM and CDR2 is ANQGSEA in the germline V gene. CDR3 length: 14 residues.

The chain is built from TRBV18 and TRBJ1-6; no reliable D call. The CDR3 loop spans 16 amino acids. V gave up 3 bases and J gave up 3 bases, with 12 bases separating them. Per germline, CDR1 KGHSH and CDR2 LQKENI. CDR3 protein: CASSPLAEHYNSPLHF. The DNA for the CDR3 is TGTGCCAGCTCACCTTTGGCCGAACACTATAATTCACCCCTCCACTTT.

This clone was counted between two and nine times. V and J are TRBV5-4 and TRBJ1-5; D remains unclear. There are 13 residues in the CDR3. Germline values: CDR1 SGHNT, CDR2 YYREEE (reference sequence). The V gene lost 0 bases and the J gene lost 6 bases, with 7 bases spanning the gap. The CDR3 spells CASSLGRGQPQHF. CDR3 bases: TGTGCCAGCAGCTTGGGGCGGGGTCAGCCCCAGCATTTT.

V gene TRBV27 combines with J gene TRBJ2-3, with 8 bases identical to TRBD1. CDR1 is MNHEY and CDR2 is SMNVEV in the germline V gene (reference sequence). V lost 5 bases to trimming and J lost 3 bases; unmatched junction nucleotides: 7. The CDR3 is 15 residues long. In DNA, the CDR3 is TGTGCCAGCAGTCCGATGACAGGGGTAACAGATACGCAGTATTTT. Its translation is CASSPMTGVTDTQYF.

The genes are TRBV4-2 and TRBJ1-2, with TRBD1 identical over 9 bases. Germline CDR1 is LGHNA and CDR2 is YNFKEQ. There are 17 residues in the CDR3. The ends lost 0 bases at V and 4 bases at J; junction bases unmatched: 9. The CDR3 DNA reads TGTGCCAGCAGCCAAGAAAGTGGACAGGGGTTCGGCTATGGCTACACCTTC. It codes for CASSQESGQGFGYGYTF.

This clone was detected ten times or more. The chain uses TRBV5-1 and TRBJ2-3; the D is unclear. Germline CDR1 SGHRS, CDR2 YFSETQ. This CDR3 is 14 amino acids long. The germline V and J ends were trimmed by 1 base and 6 bases, with 12 bases remaining between them. The CDR3 is CASSLFGSLDTQYF. The DNA of the CDR3 is TGCGCCAGCAGCTTGTTTGGTAGTTTGGATACGCAGTATTTT.

With regard to this clone: A junction end diverges from the germline sequence, so it may reflect a read error. The genes are TRBV7-7 and TRBJ1-2, with D hard to call. Germline values: CDR1 SSHAT, CDR2 FNYEAQ (reference sequence). The CDR3 has 13 residues. The CDR3 loop is CASSLDAPGGYTF. The CDR3 DNA reads TGTGCTAGCAGCTTAGATGCCCCGGGGGGCTACACCTTC.

The V and J genes are TRBV19 and TRBJ1-5; TRBD1 might be the D (6 bases). The V end was cut by 8 bases, the J end by 0 bases, with 20 bases between. This CDR3 spans 17 amino acids. Per germline, CDR1 LNHDA and CDR2 SQIVND (reference sequence). The CDR3 is CASRPTGFSYSNQPQHF. DNA for the CDR3: TGTGCCAGTCGCCCTACAGGGTTCTCGTATAGCAATCAGCCCCAGCATTTT.

The chain is built from TRBV7-9 and TRBJ1-4; D is uncertain. This CDR3 region has 14 residues. The V end was cut by 7 bases, the J end by 8 bases, with 17 bases between. The germline gives CDR1 SEHNR, CDR2 FQNEAQ (reference sequence). CDR3 protein: CASTRSGVREKLFF. In nucleotides, the CDR3 is TGTGCCAGCACCCGATCCGGGGTCCGGGAAAAACTGTTTTTT.

The chain carries TRBV5-6 and TRBJ1-1, with 7 positions matching TRBD1. Unmatched junction bases numbered 11, after V lost 4 bases and J lost 5 bases. Per germline, CDR1 SGHDT and CDR2 YYEEEE. The CDR3 length is 15 residues. CDR3 nucleotide sequence: TGTGCCAGCAGCCGCGGGACAGACTGGGGGACTGAAGCTTTCTTT. The encoded protein is CASSRGTDWGTEAFF.

The chain couples TRBV13 to TRBJ2-7; tentative D call: TRBD1 (6 bases). In germline, CDR1 is PRHDT, CDR2 FYEKMQ (reference sequence). This CDR3 contains 15 residues. V dropped 6 bases and J dropped 2 bases, with 17 bases sitting between them. CDR3 sequence reads: CASSIGTFITYEQYF. The CDR3 coding sequence is TGTGCCAGCAGTATCGGGACATTCATCACCTACGAGCAGTACTTC.